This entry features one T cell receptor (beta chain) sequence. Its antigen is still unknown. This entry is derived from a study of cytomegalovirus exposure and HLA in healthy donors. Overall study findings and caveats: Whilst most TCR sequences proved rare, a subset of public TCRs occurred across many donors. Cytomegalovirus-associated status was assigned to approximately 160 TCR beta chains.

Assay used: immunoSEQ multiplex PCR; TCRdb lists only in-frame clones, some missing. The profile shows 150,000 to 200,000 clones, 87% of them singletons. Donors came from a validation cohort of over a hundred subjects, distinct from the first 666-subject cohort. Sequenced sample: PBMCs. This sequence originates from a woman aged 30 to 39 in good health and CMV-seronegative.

CDR3 sequence reads: CASSLGNNEQFF. The CDR3, as DNA: TGCGCCAGCAGCTTGGGTAACAATGAGCAGTTCTTC. This sequence joins TRBV5-1 and TRBJ2-1, with D unresolved. CDR3 length: 12 amino acids. Germline CDR1 reads SGHRS; CDR2 reads YFSETQ. Trimming cost V 0 bases and J 5 bases, with 3 bases left between them.